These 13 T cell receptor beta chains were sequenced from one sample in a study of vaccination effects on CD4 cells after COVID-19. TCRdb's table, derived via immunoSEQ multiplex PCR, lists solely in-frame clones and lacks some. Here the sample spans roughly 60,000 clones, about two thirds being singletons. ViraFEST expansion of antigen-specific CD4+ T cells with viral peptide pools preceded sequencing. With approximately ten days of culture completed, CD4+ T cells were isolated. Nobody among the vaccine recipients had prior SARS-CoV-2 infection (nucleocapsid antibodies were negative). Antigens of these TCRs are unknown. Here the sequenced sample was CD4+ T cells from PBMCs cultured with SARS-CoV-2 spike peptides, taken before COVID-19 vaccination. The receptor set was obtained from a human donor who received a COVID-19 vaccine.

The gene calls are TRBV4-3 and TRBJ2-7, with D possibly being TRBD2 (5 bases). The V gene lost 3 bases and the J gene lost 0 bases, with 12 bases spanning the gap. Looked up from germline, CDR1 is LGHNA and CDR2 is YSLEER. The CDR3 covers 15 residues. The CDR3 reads CASSQGRTHSYEQYF. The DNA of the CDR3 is TGCGCCAGCAGCCAGGGCCGGACTCACTCCTACGAGCAGTACTTC.

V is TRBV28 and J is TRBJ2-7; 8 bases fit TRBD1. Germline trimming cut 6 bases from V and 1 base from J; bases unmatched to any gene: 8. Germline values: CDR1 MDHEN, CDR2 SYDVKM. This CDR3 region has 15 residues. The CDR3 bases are TGTGCCAGCAGAAGTCCCGGGACAGGATCCTACGAGCAGTACTTC. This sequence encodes CASRSPGTGSYEQYF.

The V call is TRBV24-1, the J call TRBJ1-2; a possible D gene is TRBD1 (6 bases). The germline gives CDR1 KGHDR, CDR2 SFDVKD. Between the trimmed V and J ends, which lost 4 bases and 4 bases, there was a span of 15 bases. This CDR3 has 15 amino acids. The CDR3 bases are TGTGCCACCAGTGAGGACAGACCCAAGGCCTATGGCTACACCTTC. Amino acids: CATSEDRPKAYGYTF.

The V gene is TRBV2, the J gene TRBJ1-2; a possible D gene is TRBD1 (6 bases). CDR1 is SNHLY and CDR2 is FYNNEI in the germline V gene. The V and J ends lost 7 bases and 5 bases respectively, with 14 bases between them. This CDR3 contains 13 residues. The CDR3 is CASKYRGDYGYTF. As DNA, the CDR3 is TGTGCCAGCAAGTATAGGGGGGATTATGGCTACACCTTC.

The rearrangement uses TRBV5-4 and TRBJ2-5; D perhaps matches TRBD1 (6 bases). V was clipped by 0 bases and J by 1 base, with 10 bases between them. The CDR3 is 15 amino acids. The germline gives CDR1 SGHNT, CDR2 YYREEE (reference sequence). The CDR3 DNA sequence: TGTGCCAGCAGCTTGGGTGCAGGGGTCCAAGAGACCCAGTACTTC. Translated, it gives CASSLGAGVQETQYF.

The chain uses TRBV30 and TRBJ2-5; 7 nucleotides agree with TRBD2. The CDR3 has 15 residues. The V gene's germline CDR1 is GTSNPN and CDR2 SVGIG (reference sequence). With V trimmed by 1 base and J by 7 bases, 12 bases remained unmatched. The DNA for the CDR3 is TGTGCCTGGAGTGACCCGGGAGGAGGGTTGCGGACCCAGTACTTC. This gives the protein CAWSDPGGGLRTQYF.

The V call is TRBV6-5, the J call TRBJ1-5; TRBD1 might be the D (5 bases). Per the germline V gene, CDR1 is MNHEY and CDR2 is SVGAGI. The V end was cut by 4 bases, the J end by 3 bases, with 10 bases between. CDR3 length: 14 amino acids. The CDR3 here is CASSSRQYNQPQHF. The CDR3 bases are TGTGCCAGCAGTTCCCGACAGTACAATCAGCCCCAGCATTTT.

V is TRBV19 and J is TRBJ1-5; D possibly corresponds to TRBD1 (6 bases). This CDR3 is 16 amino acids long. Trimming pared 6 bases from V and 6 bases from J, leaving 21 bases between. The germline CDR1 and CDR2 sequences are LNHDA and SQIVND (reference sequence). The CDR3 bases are TGTGCCAGTAGGCAAAACGGGGGGCCCCCCTCTCAGCCCCAGCATTTT. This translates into CASRQNGGPPSQPQHF.

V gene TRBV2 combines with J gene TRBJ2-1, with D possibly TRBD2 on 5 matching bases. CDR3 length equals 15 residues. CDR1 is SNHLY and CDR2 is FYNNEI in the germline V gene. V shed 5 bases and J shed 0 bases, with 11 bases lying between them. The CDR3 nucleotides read TGTGCCAGCAGTCTTGGTGGGAGCTCCTACAATGAGCAGTTCTTC. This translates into CASSLGGSSYNEQFF.

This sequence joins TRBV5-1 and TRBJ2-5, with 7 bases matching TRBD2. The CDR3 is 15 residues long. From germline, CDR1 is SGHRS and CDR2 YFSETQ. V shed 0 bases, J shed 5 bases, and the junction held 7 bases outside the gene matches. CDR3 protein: CASSLGASGEETQYF. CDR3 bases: TGCGCCAGCAGCTTGGGAGCCAGCGGGGAGGAGACCCAGTACTTC.

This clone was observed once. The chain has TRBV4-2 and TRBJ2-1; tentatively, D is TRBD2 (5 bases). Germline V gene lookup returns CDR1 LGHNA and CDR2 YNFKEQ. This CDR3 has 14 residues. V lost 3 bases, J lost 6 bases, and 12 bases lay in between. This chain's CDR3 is CASSQERTGNEQFF. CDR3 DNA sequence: TGTGCCAGCAGCCAGGAAAGGACTGGCAATGAGCAGTTCTTC.

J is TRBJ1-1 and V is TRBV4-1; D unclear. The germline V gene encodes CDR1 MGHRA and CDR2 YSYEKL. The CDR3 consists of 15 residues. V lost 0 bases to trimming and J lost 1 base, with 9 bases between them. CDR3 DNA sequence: TGCGCCAGCAGCCAAGACTACACCGGGAACACTGAAGCTTTCTTT. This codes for CASSQDYTGNTEAFF.

The CDR3 region is CASRYGANQPQHF. The CDR3 DNA follows: TGTGCCAGCCGATACGGGGCCAATCAGCCCCAGCATTTT. The chain employs TRBV27 and TRBJ1-5, with D possibly matching TRBD1 (5 bases). Trimming left V 8 bases short and J 3 bases short, with 11 bases between. This CDR3 spans 13 amino acids. Per germline, CDR1 MNHEY and CDR2 SMNVEV (reference sequence).